The 8 T cell receptor beta chains below all came from one sample that was sequenced in a study of PD-L1 blockade in urothelial cancer. Sequenced by immunoSEQ multiplex PCR; TCRdb stores in-frame clones only, minus some. The table records approximately 51,000 clones, around 87% of them present only once. The sample in question was PBMCs, obtained around atezolizumab (anti-PD-L1) treatment. These TCRs come from a man in his sixties with urothelial cancer.

The chain recombines TRBV6-6 with TRBJ2-7; 10 positions agree with TRBD1. The CDR3 extends over 15 amino acids. CDR1 is MNHNY and CDR2 is SVGAGI in the germline V gene (reference sequence). Germline trimming cut 2 bases from V and 1 base from J; bases unmatched to any gene: 2. CDR3 loop: CASSYRDRGSYEQYF. The CDR3 DNA reads as TGTGCCAGCAGTTACCGGGACAGGGGTTCCTACGAGCAGTACTTC.

The chain employs TRBV4-1 and TRBJ1-3, with D maybe TRBD1 (6 bases). In germline, CDR1 is MGHRA, CDR2 YSYEKL. The ends were cut back, 0 bases at V and 0 bases at J, with 15 bases in the middle. The CDR3 has 18 residues. CDR3 region: CASSQETPDRNSGNTIYF. CDR3 bases: TGCGCCAGCAGCCAAGAAACCCCGGACAGAAACTCTGGAAACACCATATATTTT.

This CDR3 is CASSIIRGGNQPQHF. The DNA for the CDR3 is TGTGCCAGCAGTATCATCCGGGGTGGCAATCAGCCCCAGCATTTT. This chain links TRBV28 with TRBJ1-5; D not resolved. Trimming removed 5 bases from V and 2 bases from J, with 13 bases in between. CDR1 and CDR2 from the germline V gene are MDHEN and SYDVKM. This CDR3 spans 15 amino acids.

V gene TRBV5-4 combines with J gene TRBJ2-7; 9 nucleotides agree with TRBD1. This CDR3 comprises 13 residues. Losses at the gene ends were 4 bases for V and 7 bases for J; bases not matched to a gene: 6. CDR1 is SGHNT and CDR2 is YYREEE in the germline V gene (reference sequence). The DNA for the CDR3 is TGTGCCAGCAGCCGGGACAGGGCGGGGGAGCAGTACTTC. Translating gives CASSRDRAGEQYF.

The rearrangement joins TRBV6-4 to TRBJ2-3, with 7 bases matching TRBD1. CDR1 MRHNA and CDR2 SNTAGT come from the germline V gene. The trim removed 4 bases at V and 0 bases at J, leaving 7 bases unmatched. This CDR3 comprises 16 residues. For the CDR3, the DNA is TGTGCCAGCAGTGCCGGGACAGAGGCGAGCACAGATACGCAGTATTTT. Its protein is CASSAGTEASTDTQYF.

V and J are TRBV5-1 and TRBJ2-2; 7 nucleotides match TRBD2. Germline V gene data show CDR1 as SGHRS and CDR2 as YFSETQ. V gave up 4 bases and J gave up 4 bases; unmatched junction bases: 10. The CDR3 covers 16 residues. CDR3 sequence: CASSPRNTGGTGELFF. The CDR3 DNA reads TGCGCCAGCAGCCCTCGGAACACGGGGGGCACCGGGGAGCTGTTTTTT.

The CDR3 loop reads CASSHRGQYEQYF. DNA of the CDR3: TGTGCCAGCAGCCACAGGGGGCAATACGAGCAGTACTTC. V and J are TRBV11-2 and TRBJ2-7; 9 bases align to TRBD1. Looked up from germline, CDR1 is SGHAT and CDR2 is FQNNGV. The CDR3 length is 13 residues. J gave up 4 bases and V 5 bases, and 3 bases lay outside the gene matches.

The count of this clone is one. The chain couples TRBV19 to TRBJ2-2; TRBD2 is a possible D gene (5 bases). The V end was cut by 7 bases, the J end by 5 bases, with 5 bases between. This CDR3 comprises 11 residues. CDR1 and CDR2 from the germline V gene are LNHDA and SQIVND (reference sequence). The DNA for the CDR3 is TGTGCCAGTAAGCGGACCGGGGAGCTGTTTTTT. The encoded protein is CASKRTGELFF.